The clone carrying this T cell receptor beta chain has a handful of counts. What it binds is not known. The isolated RNA, all of it, was reverse transcribed, so expressed TCRB transcripts were what got sequenced. The assay was immunoSEQ multiplex PCR, and TCRdb's table has in-frame clones only and misses some. The table has roughly 370,000 clones, roughly 13% seen once; the top ten hold approximately 0.038%. Germline CDR1 and CDR2: SGHRS and YFSETQ. Trimming stripped 5 bases from V and 5 bases from J, with 18 bases between. This CDR3 contains 15 residues. This entry belongs to a study of beta chain features in type 1 diabetes. Study background: Investigators examined under 140 million sorted cells across all samples.

Study-level results: The study found fewer insertions and more deletions at VDJ junctions in type 1 diabetes patients. Sequencing the cDNA could make cells with high TCR expression show up more than they should.

The TCR was taken from a man younger than 45 in good health. Sample: naive CD4+ T cells from blood. The V and J genes are TRBV5-1 and TRBJ2-3; TRBD1 might be the D (5 bases). As DNA, the CDR3 is TGCGCCAGCAGTTACTACTCTGGGGCTGTAGATACGCAGTATTTT. It yields the protein CASSYYSGAVDTQYF.